Following are 9 T cell receptor beta chains from one sample sequenced in a study of blood T cell repertoires in COVID-19. This table comes from immunoSEQ multiplex PCR, and its TCRdb copy is limited to in-frame clones, with some not included. The sample lists nearly 200,000 clones; around four fifths were seen once. The sequenced sample was peripheral blood. The source of these receptors is a man in his 60s with COVID-19, enrolled during active disease.

V is TRBV27 and J is TRBJ2-3; TRBD2 might be the D (5 bases). Trimming removed 6 bases at V and 8 bases at J, with 18 bases between. The germline gives CDR1 MNHEY, CDR2 SMNVEV (reference sequence). This CDR3 has 14 residues. CDR3 sequence: CASRDGIGSGTQYF. The CDR3 region has the DNA TGTGCCAGCAGGGACGGGATAGGTTCGGGTACGCAGTATTTT.

This chain uses TRBV5-1 with TRBJ1-1; no definite D call. V lost 4 bases, J lost 8 bases, and 9 bases lay in between. CDR1 SGHRS and CDR2 YFSETQ come from the germline V gene. The CDR3 sequence is 11 residues long. In nucleotides, the CDR3 is TGCGCCAGCAGCCGTACCACAGAAGCTTTCTTT. This codes for CASSRTTEAFF.

The rearrangement uses TRBV9 and TRBJ1-2; D gene unclear. Germline CDR1 reads SGDLS; CDR2 reads YYNGEE. With 3 bases removed from V and 8 bases from J, the gap between germline ends came to 17 bases. CDR3 length: 14 residues. The CDR3 DNA reads as TGTGCCAGCAGCGAAGTCCGAGATGTGGAGGGCTACACCTTC. This encodes CASSEVRDVEGYTF.

The rearrangement links TRBV9 to TRBJ2-7; 9 bases fit TRBD2. This CDR3 has 16 amino acids. Trimming at V came to 3 bases and at J to 0 bases, leaving 7 bases not matched to a gene. Germline CDR1 and CDR2: SGDLS and YYNGEE. This CDR3 reads CASSASSGASSYEQYF. CDR3 bases: TGTGCCAGCAGCGCATCTAGCGGGGCGAGCTCCTACGAGCAGTACTTC.

This clone was seen once. The chain carries TRBV6-2 or TRBV6-3 and TRBJ1-3; TRBD1 aligns across 7 bases. CDR1 and CDR2 (germline): MNHEY, SVGEGT. The CDR3 spans 15 residues. Trimming cost V 6 bases and J 2 bases; bases outside gene matches: 7. The CDR3 region has the DNA TGTGCCAGCAGCGCAGGGGGAGGCACTGGAAACACCATATATTTT. This encodes CASSAGGGTGNTIYF.

The rearrangement links TRBV27 to TRBJ2-5; D ambiguous. Between the trimmed V and J ends, which lost 6 bases and 5 bases, there was a span of 13 bases. The CDR3 spans 13 residues. CDR1 and CDR2 from the germline V gene are MNHEY and SMNVEV (reference sequence). DNA for the CDR3: TGTGCCAGCAGCACCCCCTTGGAGGAGACCCAGTACTTC. Its translation: CASSTPLEETQYF.

This chain connects TRBV30 to TRBJ1-2; 7 positions agree with TRBD1. J was trimmed by 2 bases and V by 8 bases; bases with no gene match: 8. The CDR3 spans 13 residues. Germline loops: CDR1 GTSNPN, CDR2 SVGIG (reference sequence). CDR3 in amino acids: CASRDRANYGYTF. CDR3 bases: TGTGCCAGCAGGGACAGAGCAAACTATGGCTACACCTTC.

The rearrangement joins TRBV30 to TRBJ1-6; a possible D gene is TRBD1 (6 bases). Trimming pared 0 bases from V and 9 bases from J, leaving 12 bases between. The germline CDR1 and CDR2 sequences are GTSNPN and SVGIG (reference sequence). The CDR3 spans 14 residues. The CDR3 spells CAWSVGQGISPLHF. Written as DNA, the CDR3 is TGTGCCTGGAGTGTGGGTCAGGGGATTTCACCCCTCCACTTT.

The chain is built from TRBV5-5 and TRBJ1-1, with TRBD1 as a possible D gene (5 bases). Per germline, CDR1 SGHKS and CDR2 YYEKEE (reference sequence). The length of the CDR3 is 15 residues. V shed 0 bases and J shed 3 bases, with 12 bases lying between them. CDR3 sequence: CASSLEEGRYTEAFF. In DNA, the CDR3 is TGTGCCAGCAGCTTGGAGGAGGGGAGATACACTGAAGCTTTCTTT.